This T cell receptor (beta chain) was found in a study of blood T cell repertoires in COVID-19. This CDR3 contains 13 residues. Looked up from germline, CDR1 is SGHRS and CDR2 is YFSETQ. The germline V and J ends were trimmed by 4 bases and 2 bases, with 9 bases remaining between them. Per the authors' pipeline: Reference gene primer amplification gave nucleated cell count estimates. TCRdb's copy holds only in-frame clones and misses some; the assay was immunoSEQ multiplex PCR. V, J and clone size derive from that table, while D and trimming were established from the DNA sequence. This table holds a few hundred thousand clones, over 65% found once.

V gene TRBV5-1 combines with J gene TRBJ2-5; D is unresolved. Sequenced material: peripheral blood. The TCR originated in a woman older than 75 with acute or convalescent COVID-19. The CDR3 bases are TGCGCCAGCAGCGGCCAGTTACAAGAGACCCAGTACTTC. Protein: CASSGQLQETQYF.